The 30 T cell receptor beta chains below were found in one sample sequenced in a study of beta chain features in type 1 diabetes. Investigators reverse transcribed all isolated RNA, so they sequenced expressed TCRB transcripts. The data were produced by immunoSEQ multiplex PCR, yet TCRdb's version contains in-frame clones alone and is incomplete. This table holds about 620,000 clones, 15% found once. Sequencing was done on a sample of naive CD4+ T cells from blood. The receptors were gathered from a man between 18 and 35 years old in good health.

CDR3 sequence reads: CASRPTGATNTEAFF. The CDR3 DNA reads TGTGCCAGCAGACCCACAGGGGCCACGAACACTGAAGCTTTCTTT. The rearrangement uses TRBV27 and TRBJ1-1; 7 positions match TRBD1. V was pared by 6 bases and J by 1 base, with 8 bases of the junction left unmatched. This CDR3 has 15 amino acids. Germline V CDR1 and CDR2: MNHEY, SMNVEV (reference sequence).

The J gene is TRBJ2-1, the V gene TRBV28; 8 nucleotides line up with TRBD1. The CDR3 spans 16 residues. Trimming took 6 bases from V and 2 from J; bases not matched to a gene: 9. Germline lookup yields CDR1 MDHEN and CDR2 SYDVKM. The CDR3 sequence is CASSLNGQGTYNEQFF. For the CDR3, the DNA is TGTGCCAGCAGCCTCAATGGACAGGGAACCTACAATGAGCAGTTCTTC. Looking up the rest from reference TRBV28 and TRBJ2-1 gives the full variable domain: DVKVTQSSRYLVKRTGEKVFLECVQDMDHENMFWYRQDPGLGLRLIYFSYDVKMKEKGDIPEGYSVSREKKERFSLILESASTNQTSMYLCASSLNGQGTYNEQFFGPGTRLTVL.

This clone was counted a few times. V usage is TRBV4-3 and J usage is TRBJ2-3; D is unresolved. Germline-derived CDR1 and CDR2 are LGHNA and YSLEER. V lost 4 bases to trimming and J lost 7 bases, with 15 bases between them. The CDR3 spans 14 residues. CDR3 protein: CASSRSEGTNTQYF. In DNA, the CDR3 is TGCGCCAGCAGCCGTTCGGAAGGTACAAATACGCAGTATTTT.

This clone showed up just a few times. This sample also contains other DNA sequences that code for the same CDR3. V and J are TRBV30 and TRBJ2-7, with 8 bases fitting TRBD2. The CDR3 has 15 residues. CDR1 and CDR2 from the germline V gene are GTSNPN and SVGIG (reference sequence). The V gene end was trimmed by 0 bases and the J gene end by 1 base; junction bases not matched to a gene: 5. CDR3 sequence reads: CAWSVAGGPSYEQYF. The DNA of the CDR3 is TGTGCCTGGAGTGTGGCGGGGGGCCCTTCCTACGAGCAGTACTTC.

This clone has just a few counts. The rearrangement uses TRBV14 and TRBJ1-6; tentative D call: TRBD1 (5 bases). Trimming shortened V by 2 bases and J by 9 bases, and 17 bases separated the two germline ends. CDR1 is SGHDN and CDR2 is FVKESK in the germline V gene. This CDR3 contains 16 residues. CDR3 bases: TGTGCCAGCAGCCAAAGAATGACAGCAATGAGTTCACCCCTCCACTTT. Its translation: CASSQRMTAMSSPLHF.

The gene calls are TRBV9 and TRBJ2-7; 11 nucleotides agree with TRBD2. The CDR3 is 12 residues long. Germline loops: CDR1 SGDLS, CDR2 YYNGEE. Losses at the gene ends were 4 bases for V and 6 bases for J; bases not matched to a gene: 0. CDR3 sequence: CASSLAGGEQYF. The DNA for the CDR3 is TGTGCCAGCAGCCTAGCGGGAGGCGAGCAGTACTTC.

The gene calls are TRBV6-1 and TRBJ1-5; D ambiguous. CDR1 and CDR2 (germline): MNHNS, SASEGT. Trimming took 4 bases from V and 5 from J, leaving 12 bases between them. This CDR3 comprises 14 residues. The CDR3, as DNA: TGTGCCAGCAGTGTAGGGCAGCCGGATCAGCCCCAGCATTTT. Translated: CASSVGQPDQPQHF.

A few counts support this clone. This chain connects TRBV5-1 to TRBJ2-1; TRBD1 matches at 7 bases. CDR3 length equals 17 residues. From germline, CDR1 is SGHRS and CDR2 YFSETQ. The V gene end was trimmed by 3 bases and the J gene end by 8 bases; junction bases not matched to a gene: 17. DNA of the CDR3: TGCGCCAGCAGCTCCTCGACAGGGTACCTTCCGTCGCATGAGCAGTTCTTC. Residues: CASSSSTGYLPSHEQFF.

This clone was seen a handful of times. This chain joins TRBV28 and TRBJ1-5; D is possibly TRBD1 (5 bases). This CDR3 is built from 12 residues. V was trimmed by 8 bases and J by 4 bases, leaving 9 bases between them. Germline lookup yields CDR1 MDHEN and CDR2 SYDVKM. The CDR3 region is CASYGANQPQHF. In nucleotides, the CDR3 is TGTGCCAGCTATGGGGCAAATCAGCCCCAGCATTTT. Combining the CDR3 with reference TRBV28 and TRBJ1-5 gives the whole variable domain DVKVTQSSRYLVKRTGEKVFLECVQDMDHENMFWYRQDPGLGLRLIYFSYDVKMKEKGDIPEGYSVSREKKERFSLILESASTNQTSMYLCASYGANQPQHFGDGTRLSIL.

This chain connects TRBV27 to TRBJ1-4; 9 bases are a match to TRBD1. Looked up from germline, CDR1 is MNHEY and CDR2 is SMNVEV (reference sequence). Trimming removed 6 bases from V and 7 bases from J; junction bases left unmatched: 6. The CDR3 has 14 amino acids. CDR3 region: CASRTGTGSEKLFF. CDR3 sequence (DNA): TGTGCCAGCAGAACCGGGACAGGGAGTGAAAAACTGTTTTTT. Looking up the rest from reference TRBV27 and TRBJ1-4 gives the full variable domain: EAQVTQNPRYLITVTGKKLTVTCSQNMNHEYMSWYRQDPGLGLRQIYYSMNVEVTDKGDVPEGYKVSRKEKRNFPLILESPSPNQTSLYFCASRTGTGSEKLFFGSGTQLSVL.

This clone was seen a few times. The chain links TRBV5-1 to TRBJ2-5; 8 nucleotides align to TRBD2. Germline CDR1 is SGHRS and CDR2 is YFSETQ. CDR3 length: 15 residues. Unmatched junction bases numbered 7, after V lost 4 bases and J lost 2 bases. CDR3: CASSPVSGTQETQYF. The DNA of the CDR3 is TGCGCCAGCAGCCCCGTTAGCGGGACACAAGAGACCCAGTACTTC.

This clone was detected a few times. The V and J genes are TRBV6-6 and TRBJ2-5; the D gene could be TRBD1 or TRBD2 (5 bases each). The CDR3 covers 13 residues. Germline V gene lookup returns CDR1 MNHNY and CDR2 SVGAGI (reference sequence). Trimming cost V 6 bases and J 6 bases, with 14 bases left between them. The CDR3: CASSPGPLKTQYF. The CDR3 coding sequence is TGTGCCAGCAGCCCGGGACCCCTGAAGACCCAGTACTTC.

This clone was observed a few times. At the DNA level, this CDR3 is encoded by other sequences in the same sample as well. V and J are TRBV9 and TRBJ1-1; TRBD1 matches at 8 bases. Trimming removed 4 bases from V and 5 bases from J; junction bases left unmatched: 1. This CDR3 has 12 residues. CDR1 and CDR2 from the germline V gene are SGDLS and YYNGEE. The CDR3 DNA reads TGTGCCAGCAGCCGACAGGGGACTGAAGCTTTCTTT. This sequence encodes CASSRQGTEAFF.

This chain uses TRBV6-5 with TRBJ2-7, with no clear D. Trimming took 2 bases from V and 1 from J, leaving 6 bases between them. CDR1 is MNHEY, CDR2 SVGAGI, per germline. The CDR3 runs 13 residues. The CDR3 DNA is TGTGCCAGCAGTTACAGAAAGTCCTACGAGCAGTACTTC. Translating gives CASSYRKSYEQYF.

This clone showed up just a few times. The rearrangement joins TRBV25-1 to TRBJ1-4, with 7 bases lining up with TRBD1. V was clipped by 4 bases and J by 2 bases; unmatched bases: 7. The CDR3 length is 16 residues. The germline CDR1 and CDR2 sequences are MGHDK and SYGVNS. This CDR3 reads CASSAFLRGTNEKLFF. CDR3 nucleotide sequence: TGTGCCAGCAGTGCATTCCTCAGGGGGACTAATGAAAAACTGTTTTTT. Combining the CDR3 with reference TRBV25-1 and TRBJ1-4 gives the whole variable domain EADIYQTPRYLVIGTGKKITLECSQTMGHDKMYWYQQDPGMELHLIHYSYGVNSTEKGDLSSESTVSRIRTEHFPLTLESARPSHTSQYLCASSAFLRGTNEKLFFGSGTQLSVL.

This clone has just a few counts. This sample includes further DNA sequences coding for the same CDR3. V gene TRBV9 combines with J gene TRBJ2-3, with TRBD1 as a possible D gene (6 bases). Germline V gives CDR1 SGDLS, CDR2 YYNGEE. V lost 1 base, J lost 1 base, and 10 bases lay in between. There are 15 residues in the CDR3. The DNA of the CDR3 is TGTGCCAGCAGCGTATCACAGGGTGGCACAGATACGCAGTATTTT. Its protein is CASSVSQGGTDTQYF.

This clone was detected only a few times. The chain links TRBV5-1 to TRBJ1-3; no definite D call. This CDR3 region has 15 residues. Trimming left V 0 bases short and J 1 base short, with 8 bases between. From germline, CDR1 is SGHRS and CDR2 YFSETQ. CDR3 nucleotides: TGCGCCAGCAGCTTGGATCCGGGATCTGGAAACACCATATATTTT. Translating gives CASSLDPGSGNTIYF.

The chain carries TRBV14 and TRBJ2-7; 8 nucleotides match TRBD1. The CDR3 length is 18 residues. Germline V gives CDR1 SGHDN, CDR2 FVKESK. Trimming at V came to 0 bases and at J to 0 bases, leaving 10 bases not matched to a gene. The DNA of the CDR3 is TGTGCCAGCAGCCAAGATTTGGGTGGACAGGGAGACTCCTACGAGCAGTACTTC. This gives the protein CASSQDLGGQGDSYEQYF.

This chain joins TRBV29-1 and TRBJ2-3, with D maybe TRBD2 (5 bases). The V gene lost 8 bases and the J gene lost 4 bases, with 13 bases spanning the gap. The CDR3 is 12 amino acids. Germline V lookup: CDR1 SQVTM, CDR2 ANQGSEA. The CDR3 region is CSQNGVSDTQYF. As DNA, the CDR3 is TGCAGCCAGAACGGGGTTTCAGATACGCAGTATTTT.

The sample holds a few counts of this clone. The rearrangement joins TRBV15 to TRBJ1-1; tentative D call: TRBD1 (5 bases). V was trimmed by 0 bases and J by 3 bases, leaving 14 bases between them. Germline V gene data show CDR1 as LNHNV and CDR2 as YYDKDF (reference sequence). This CDR3 has 16 amino acids. CDR3 coding DNA: TGTGCCACCAGCAGAGATTTACTGGGGCGGGACACTGAAGCTTTCTTT. This encodes CATSRDLLGRDTEAFF.

V is TRBV2 and J is TRBJ2-5; the D call may be TRBD1 or TRBD2 (5 bases each). CDR1 and CDR2 (germline): SNHLY, FYNNEI. The CDR3 contains 13 residues. Trimming cost V 7 bases and J 1 base, with 10 bases left between them. This chain's CDR3 is CASIRDLQETQYF. The CDR3 coding sequence is TGTGCCAGCATAAGGGACCTCCAAGAGACCCAGTACTTC.

This clone appeared a few times. The chain is built from TRBV14 and TRBJ2-7; 10 bases match TRBD1. The CDR3 is 14 residues long. The V and J ends lost 4 bases and 7 bases, in that order; junction bases with no gene match: 7. From germline, CDR1 is SGHDN and CDR2 FVKESK. CDR3 protein: CASSRTGGVLEQYF. CDR3 nucleotides: TGTGCCAGCAGCCGGACAGGGGGTGTCTTGGAGCAGTACTTC. The whole variable domain, filled in from reference TRBV14 and TRBJ2-7, reads EAGVTQFPSHSVIEKGQTVTLRCDPISGHDNLYWYRRVMGKEIKFLLHFVKESKQDESGMPNNRFLAERTGGTYSTLKVQPAELEDSGVYFCASSRTGGVLEQYFGPGTRLTVT.

This clone was seen a few times. This chain links TRBV10-3 with TRBJ1-4; D is undetermined. CDR1 is ENHRY and CDR2 is SYGVKD in the germline V gene. Trimming pared 10 bases from V and 3 bases from J, leaving 9 bases between. The CDR3 is 12 amino acids. The CDR3 reads CATRTANEKLFF. For the CDR3, the DNA is TGTGCCACAAGAACGGCTAATGAAAAACTGTTTTTT.

This clone has only a few counts. This sequence joins TRBV5-4 and TRBJ2-7; D gene uncertain. Germline lookup yields CDR1 SGHNT and CDR2 YYREEE (reference sequence). The CDR3 is made up of 15 amino acids. Trimming took 1 base from V and 4 from J, leaving 15 bases between them. The CDR3 reads CASSLRADSNYEQYF. Written as DNA, the CDR3 is TGTGCCAGCAGCTTGAGGGCAGACTCCAATTACGAGCAGTACTTC. The full variable domain, rest sourced from reference TRBV5-4 and TRBJ2-7, is ETGVTQSPTHLIKTRGQQVTLRCSSQSGHNTVSWYQQALGQGPQFIFQYYREEENGRGNFPPRFSGLQFPNYSSELNVNALELDDSALYLCASSLRADSNYEQYFGPGTRLTVT.

This clone was recorded a few times. This specimen includes other DNA sequences encoding the same CDR3. The chain is built from TRBV9 and TRBJ1-1; D not certain. V lost 1 base, J lost 5 bases, and 9 bases lay in between. CDR3 length: 13 residues. CDR1 and CDR2 from the germline V gene are SGDLS and YYNGEE. CDR3 amino acids: CASSVLGGTEAFF. CDR3 bases: TGTGCCAGCAGCGTACTGGGTGGAACTGAAGCTTTCTTT.

The chain uses TRBV27 and TRBJ2-7; D is undetermined. CDR3 length equals 14 residues. The V end lost 3 bases, the J end lost 6 bases, and 15 bases lay between the germline ends. Germline V gene sequence: CDR1 MNHEY, CDR2 SMNVEV (reference sequence). Here the CDR3 reads CASSFRVGVGEQYF. CDR3 in DNA: TGTGCCAGCAGTTTCCGGGTCGGTGTGGGCGAGCAGTACTTC.

In its sample, this clone was seen a few times. The identical CDR3 is also encoded by other nucleotide sequences in the sample. The V gene is TRBV7-9, the J gene TRBJ2-6; unclear D gene. The CDR3 sequence is 14 residues long. Germline assignment: CDR1 SEHNR and CDR2 FQNEAQ (reference sequence). Deletions cut 4 bases from V and 0 bases from J, with 4 bases between. The CDR3 region is CASSSRSGANVLTF. As DNA, the CDR3 is TGTGCCAGCAGCTCCCGCTCTGGGGCCAACGTCCTGACTTTC.

This clone turned up a few times. The chain combines TRBV7-8 with TRBJ2-3, with D perhaps given as TRBD1 or TRBD2 (5 bases each). V lost 6 bases and J 3 bases, leaving 22 bases between the germline ends. There are 17 residues in the CDR3. CDR1 is SGHVS, CDR2 FQNEAQ, per germline. The CDR3 loop reads CASRSRDPLVGTDTQYF. The CDR3 nucleotides are TGTGCCAGCAGATCACGGGACCCCTTAGTAGGAACAGATACGCAGTATTTT.

J is TRBJ1-2 and V is TRBV6-5, with D hard to call. CDR1 is MNHEY, CDR2 SVGAGI, per germline. The V gene lost 0 bases and the J gene lost 2 bases, with 7 bases spanning the gap. This CDR3 spans 14 amino acids. CDR3 amino acids: CASSYSIQNYGYTF. The CDR3 region has the DNA TGTGCCAGCAGTTACTCGATACAGAACTATGGCTACACCTTC.

This clone was counted only a few times. The gene calls are TRBV9 and TRBJ2-7; 8 nucleotides line up with TRBD2. Germline loops: CDR1 SGDLS, CDR2 YYNGEE. CDR3 length: 15 residues. The J segment lost 1 base and the V segment lost 0 bases, leaving 3 bases of the junction unmatched. CDR3 in amino acids: CASSVGSSGSYEQYF. In DNA form, the CDR3 reads TGTGCCAGCAGCGTAGGCTCTAGCGGGTCCTACGAGCAGTACTTC.